This TCR beta chain emerged from a study of cytomegalovirus exposure and HLA in healthy donors. Worth noting for this clone: No antigen is known for it.

Germline CDR1 and CDR2: SEHNR and FQNEAQ (reference sequence). Trimming at V came to 5 bases and at J to 0 bases, leaving 5 bases not matched to a gene. The CDR3 spans 17 residues. Both 60 Vbeta primers and 13 Jbeta primers went into the PCR. Libraries were prepared by immunoSEQ multiplex PCR; TCRdb keeps only in-frame clonotypes and omits some of them. In all, the sample yields over 100,000 clones. General study results and limits: Only CMV serostatus was available as immune exposure information.

The sequence came from a man aged 18 to 35 in good health and CMV-seronegative. The chain links TRBV7-9 to TRBJ2-6; 9 bases are shared with TRBD1. The source material was PBMCs. The CDR3: CASSAGQGSSGANVLTF. The DNA for the CDR3 is TGTGCCAGCAGCGCCGGACAGGGGAGCTCTGGGGCCAACGTCCTGACTTTC.